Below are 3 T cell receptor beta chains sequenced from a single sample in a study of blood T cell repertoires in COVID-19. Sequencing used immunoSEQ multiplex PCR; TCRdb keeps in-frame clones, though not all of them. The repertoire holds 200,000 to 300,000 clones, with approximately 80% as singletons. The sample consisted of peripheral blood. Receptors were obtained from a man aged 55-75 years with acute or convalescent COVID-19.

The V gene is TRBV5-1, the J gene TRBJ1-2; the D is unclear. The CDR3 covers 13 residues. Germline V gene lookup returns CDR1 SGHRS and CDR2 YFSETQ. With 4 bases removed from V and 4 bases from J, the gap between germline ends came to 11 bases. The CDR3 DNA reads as TGCGCCAGCAGCCGCCCGGAGGTCTATGGCTACACCTTC. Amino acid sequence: CASSRPEVYGYTF.

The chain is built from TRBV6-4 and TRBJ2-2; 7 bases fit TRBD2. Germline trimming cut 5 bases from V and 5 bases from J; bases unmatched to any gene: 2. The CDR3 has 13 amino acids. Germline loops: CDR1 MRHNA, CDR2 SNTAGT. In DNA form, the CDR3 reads TGTGCCAGCAGTCCTAGCGGAACCGGGGAGCTGTTTTTT. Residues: CASSPSGTGELFF.

CDR3: CAIGQGVSEAFF. CDR3 in DNA: TGTGCCATAGGACAGGGGGTGTCTGAAGCTTTCTTT. This rearrangement joins TRBV10-3 to TRBJ1-1, with TRBD1 identical over 10 bases. There are 12 residues in the CDR3. V gave up 9 bases and J gave up 6 bases; unmatched junction bases: 4. Germline V gene sequence: CDR1 ENHRY, CDR2 SYGVKD.